The 13 T cell receptor beta chains below all came from one sample that was sequenced in a study of blood T cell repertoires in COVID-19 (dated by TCRdb to about 2020). Library prep was done by the immunoSEQ multiplex PCR assay. TCRdb carries this immuneACCESS record with in-frame sequences only. Its versions omit some clonotypes, under half of them owing to an unresolved V gene in the studies checked, with the rest unexplained. The sample records about 250,000 clones, 75% to 90% of which are singletons. The ten largest clones take up roughly 3% of the sample. Sequencing used PBMCs or T cells enriched from blood (not recorded which). The receptors derive from a woman in her 40s who had been exposed to COVID-19.

J is TRBJ1-5 and V is TRBV11-2; TRBD1 might be the D (5 bases). The V gene lost 4 bases and the J gene lost 6 bases, with 16 bases spanning the gap. In germline, CDR1 is SGHAT, CDR2 FQNNGV. The CDR3 covers 15 residues. The DNA for the CDR3 is TGTGCCAGCAGCTCTGGGATCGGGGGAGGTCAGCCCCAGCATTTT. Its protein product is CASSSGIGGGQPQHF.

The chain joins TRBV6-5 to TRBJ1-2, with TRBD1 identical over 11 bases. Germline loops: CDR1 MNHEY, CDR2 SVGAGI. This CDR3 is 15 amino acids long. Trimming took 7 bases from V and 2 from J; bases not matched to a gene: 6. The CDR3 sequence is CASTTRDRGNYGYTF. CDR3 coding DNA: TGTGCCAGCACAACCCGGGACAGGGGGAACTATGGCTACACCTTC.

This clone was detected once. V gene TRBV6-5 combines with J gene TRBJ2-1; tentative D call: TRBD2 (6 bases). The CDR3 extends over 14 amino acids. Germline V CDR1 and CDR2: MNHEY, SVGAGI. V lost 2 bases, J lost 6 bases, and 11 bases lay in between. Written as DNA, the CDR3 is TGTGCCAGCAGTTACGGTGGGGGGTCCAATGAGCAGTTCTTC. Its protein product is CASSYGGGSNEQFF.

Note on this clone: One end of the junction is discordant with germline, which a read error may explain. The chain employs TRBV5-1 and TRBJ2-3; D may be TRBD2 (5 bases). Germline-derived CDR1 and CDR2 are SGHRS and YFSETQ. The CDR3 consists of 16 residues. The CDR3 here is CASSSAGMGSTDTQYF. In DNA, the CDR3 is TGTGCCAGCAGCTCGGCCGGGATGGGTAGCACAGATACGCAGTATTTT.

The chain is built from TRBV9 and TRBJ1-1; 10 nucleotides match TRBD1. The J segment lost 6 bases and the V segment lost 3 bases, leaving 2 bases of the junction unmatched. Germline CDR1 SGDLS, CDR2 YYNGEE. The CDR3 covers 13 residues. CDR3 sequence reads: CASSGQGASEAFF. Written as DNA, the CDR3 is TGTGCCAGCAGCGGACAGGGGGCTTCTGAAGCTTTCTTT. Supplemented by reference TRBV9 and TRBJ1-1, the full variable domain reads DSGVTQTPKHLITATGQRVTLRCSPRSGDLSVYWYQQSLDQGLQFLIQYYNGEERAKGNILERFSAQQFPDLHSELNLSSLELGDSALYFCASSGQGASEAFFGQGTRLTVV.

This chain connects TRBV19 to TRBJ1-2, with D uncertain. Germline CDR1 LNHDA, CDR2 SQIVND (reference sequence). The CDR3 is 17 amino acids. The V and J ends lost 5 bases and 2 bases respectively, with 21 bases between them. The CDR3 is CASSQGPLGRANYGYTF. The CDR3 DNA sequence: TGTGCCAGTAGTCAAGGACCCCTGGGGAGGGCCAACTATGGCTACACCTTC.

This rearrangement joins TRBV9 to TRBJ2-5; TRBD2 might be the D (5 bases). The CDR3 extends over 14 amino acids. Germline CDR1 reads SGDLS; CDR2 reads YYNGEE. Trimming took 3 bases from V and 7 from J, leaving 16 bases between them. In DNA form, the CDR3 reads TGTGCCAGCAGCGCCAGGCGGGCGGGCGGGACCCAGTACTTC. It is translated as CASSARRAGGTQYF.

V gene TRBV10-3 combines with J gene TRBJ2-7; D is perhaps TRBD1 (5 bases). Trimming left V 6 bases short and J 3 bases short, with 9 bases between. CDR1 ENHRY and CDR2 SYGVKD come from the germline V gene. The CDR3 is 12 amino acids. This chain's CDR3 is CAISDRLYEQYV. For the CDR3, the DNA is TGTGCCATCAGCGACAGACTCTACGAGCAGTACGTC.

The chain recombines TRBV30 with TRBJ1-2, with 10 nucleotides matching TRBD1. The CDR3 sequence is 16 residues long. Germline loops: CDR1 GTSNPN, CDR2 SVGIG (reference sequence). The V and J ends lost 0 bases and 8 bases, in that order; junction bases with no gene match: 12. CDR3 sequence reads: CAWSVIGAGTGAGYTF. The CDR3 coding sequence is TGTGCCTGGAGTGTAATAGGGGCTGGGACAGGGGCCGGCTACACCTTC.

The chain carries TRBV6-5 and TRBJ2-2; TRBD2 is a possible D gene (6 bases). The germline gives CDR1 MNHEY, CDR2 SVGAGI. The CDR3 has 16 residues. The V and J ends lost 2 bases and 3 bases respectively, with 13 bases between them. Here the CDR3 reads CASSYLGLSDTGELFF. CDR3 DNA: TGTGCCAGCAGTTACCTTGGACTATCCGACACCGGGGAGCTGTTTTTT.

The chain's CDR3 is CATQAPNTGELFF. Here the CDR3 DNA reads TGTGCCACCCAGGCCCCGAACACCGGGGAGCTGTTTTTT. The chain joins TRBV24-1 to TRBJ2-2; no firm D call. V gave up 9 bases and J gave up 0 bases, with 7 bases separating them. This CDR3 contains 13 residues. Germline-derived CDR1 and CDR2 are KGHDR and SFDVKD.

This chain joins TRBV2 and TRBJ1-2; D remains ambiguous. CDR3 length: 11 amino acids. V was shortened by 6 bases and J by 4 bases, with 6 bases between the two germline ends. Looked up from germline, CDR1 is SNHLY and CDR2 is FYNNEI. Here the CDR3 reads CASRARYGYTF. CDR3 nucleotide sequence: TGTGCCAGCAGAGCACGCTATGGCTACACCTTC.

V is TRBV29-1 and J is TRBJ2-6; TRBD2 matches at 7 bases. V dropped 8 bases and J dropped 0; count of bases not matched to a gene: 13. Germline V CDR1 and CDR2: SQVTM, ANQGSEA. The CDR3 contains 17 residues. The CDR3 sequence: CSPSLGGTSSGANVLTF. The CDR3 DNA is TGCAGCCCCAGTTTGGGGGGGACTTCCTCTGGGGCCAACGTCCTGACTTTC. Looking up the rest from reference TRBV29-1 and TRBJ2-6 gives the full variable domain: SAVISQKPSRDICQRGTSLTIQCQVDSQVTMMFWYRQQPGQSLTLIATANQGSEATYESGFVIDKFPISRPNLTFSTLTVSNMSPEDSSIYLCSPSLGGTSSGANVLTFGAGSRLTVL.